This TCR beta chain was observed in a study of shared clonotypes between healthy human individuals. Looking at the study overall: Three plates each covered CD4 naive and memory; CD8 naive two, CD8 memory one.

This CDR3 region has 14 residues. Trimming cost V 5 bases and J 7 bases; bases outside gene matches: 7. The germline V gene encodes CDR1 SQVTM and CDR2 ANQGSEA. TCRdb keeps only in-frame clones here, not all; method: immunoSEQ multiplex PCR. The sample has 2,500,000 or so clones, roughly 93% seen once; the top ten hold approximately 0.36%. The clonotype comes from a young man in good health. Some clones in this sample may be carry-over from other donors' samples. V usage is TRBV29-1 and J usage is TRBJ1-5, with TRBD1 matching 11 bases. The material sequenced was naive CD4+ T cells from PBMCs. Subset meaning: CD45RA+ positively selected. The CDR3 DNA is TGCAGCGTTTGGGACAGGGGGTCGGGGCAGCCCCAGCATTTT. Residues: CSVWDRGSGQPQHF.